The rows below give T cell receptor beta chains drawn from one sample of a study of regulatory T cells in long-lasting Graves disease. TCRdb re-called the multiplex PCR reads through MiXCR, storing one row per CDR3 protein. The table shows 350,000 to 500,000 distinct CDR3 sequences, with 16% occurring only once. These data are also associated with another study on T cells in Graves' hyperthyroidism and ophthalmopathy.

Here the sequenced sample was peripheral blood mononuclear cells (PBMCs), taken at new diagnosis, from a patient treated with antithyroid drugs. The source is a woman in her 30s with Graves disease. Both conserved end residues are part of each CDR3. Each record gives: V gene, J gene, D gene, clone size, CDR3 protein, CDR3 DNA. D genes are given only for firm matches. Clone size is stated in some rows and not others, as once, few, many or a class when expanded.

V gene: TRBV4-3; J gene: TRBJ2-1; D gene: .; clone size: few; CDR3 protein: CASGPFPRSYNEQFF; CDR3 DNA: TGCGCCAGCGGGCCCTTCCCAAGGTCCTACAATGAGCAGTTCTTC
V gene: TRBV6-5; J gene: TRBJ2-7; D gene: .; clone size: many; CDR3 protein: CASSYEASSYEQYF; CDR3 DNA: TGTGCCAGCAGTTACGAGGCGAGCTCCTACGAGCAGTACTTC
V gene: TRBV6-1; J gene: TRBJ2-5; D gene: TRBD1; clone size: many; CDR3 protein: CASSRPGGRGETQYF; CDR3 DNA: TGTGCCAGCAGTAGACCAGGGGGTAGGGGGGAGACCCAGTACTTC
V gene: TRBV28; J gene: TRBJ1-4; D gene: TRBD1; clone size: .; CDR3 protein: CAGSSGQNEKLFF; CDR3 DNA: TGTGCCGGCAGTTCGGGACAGAATGAAAAACTGTTTTTT
V gene: TRBV4-1; J gene: TRBJ1-2; D gene: TRBD1; clone size: .; CDR3 protein: CASSPIGRTGTEKRYGYGYTF; CDR3 DNA: TGCGCCAGCAGCCCCATAGGGAGAACCGGGACAGAGAAACGTTACGGCTATGGCTACACCTTC
V gene: TRBV28; J gene: TRBJ2-3; D gene: .; clone size: many; CDR3 protein: CASISPVDTQYF; CDR3 DNA: TGTGCCAGCATCTCCCCCGTGGATACGCAGTATTTT
V gene: TRBV3-1; J gene: TRBJ2-5; D gene: .; clone size: many; CDR3 protein: CASSQTGRNQETQYF; CDR3 DNA: TGTGCCAGCAGCCAGACGGGACGGAACCAAGAGACCCAGTACTTC
V gene: TRBV18; J gene: TRBJ2-5; D gene: TRBD1; clone size: once; CDR3 protein: CASSLDRGQTQYF; CDR3 DNA: TGTGCCAGCTCACTCGACAGGGGACAGACCCAGTACTTC
V gene: TRBV5-1; J gene: TRBJ2-3; D gene: .; clone size: many; CDR3 protein: CASSMYGSYTDTQYF; CDR3 DNA: TGCGCCAGCAGTATGTACGGGAGCTACACAGATACGCAGTATTTT
V gene: TRBV7-3; J gene: TRBJ2-2; D gene: .; clone size: .; CDR3 protein: CASSLTTTGTGELFF; CDR3 DNA: TGTGCCAGCAGCTTAACCACCACGGGAACCGGGGAGCTGTTTTTT
V gene: TRBV15; J gene: TRBJ2-2; D gene: .; clone size: many; CDR3 protein: CATSSLRGGGELFF; CDR3 DNA: TGTGCCACCAGCAGCCTCAGGGGCGGCGGGGAGCTGTTTTTT
V gene: TRBV28; J gene: TRBJ2-7; D gene: .; clone size: few; CDR3 protein: CASKAPGSPYEQYF; CDR3 DNA: TGTGCCAGCAAAGCCCCGGGGTCCCCCTACGAGCAGTACTTC
V gene: TRBV5-1; J gene: TRBJ2-2; D gene: TRBD2; clone size: many; CDR3 protein: CASSPPSGSVSGELFF; CDR3 DNA: TGCGCCAGCAGCCCCCCTAGCGGGAGTGTGTCCGGGGAGCTGTTTTTT
V gene: TRBV2; J gene: TRBJ2-1; D gene: .; clone size: many; CDR3 protein: CAIPRDNEQFF; CDR3 DNA: TGTGCCATCCCACGAGACAATGAGCAGTTCTTC
V gene: TRBV12-3/TRBV12-4; J gene: TRBJ2-2; D gene: .; clone size: .; CDR3 protein: CASSLTAQTGELFF; CDR3 DNA: TGTGCCAGCAGTTTAACAGCCCAGACCGGGGAGCTGTTTTTT
V gene: TRBV6-2/TRBV6-3; J gene: TRBJ2-1; D gene: TRBD1; clone size: .; CDR3 protein: CASSYVGQGAYGSYNEQFF; CDR3 DNA: TGTGCCAGCAGTTACGTCGGACAGGGGGCATACGGCTCCTACAATGAGCAGTTCTTC
V gene: TRBV6-1; J gene: TRBJ2-7; D gene: TRBD1; clone size: few; CDR3 protein: CASSTTGAASYEQYF; CDR3 DNA: TGTGCCAGCAGTACTACAGGGGCGGCAAGCTACGAGCAGTACTTC
V gene: TRBV6-2/TRBV6-3; J gene: TRBJ1-5; D gene: .; clone size: many; CDR3 protein: CASRGVISMGNQPQHF; CDR3 DNA: TGTGCCAGCAGAGGAGTTATATCCATGGGCAATCAGCCCCAGCATTTT
V gene: TRBV12-3/TRBV12-4; J gene: TRBJ1-1; D gene: .; clone size: many; CDR3 protein: CASSHGTVYTEAFF; CDR3 DNA: TGTGCCAGCAGCCATGGGACGGTTTACACTGAAGCTTTCTTT
V gene: TRBV9; J gene: TRBJ2-3; D gene: .; clone size: few; CDR3 protein: CASSSSGTLATDTQYF; CDR3 DNA: TGTGCCAGCAGCTCCTCAGGGACTCTCGCGACAGATACGCAGTATTTT
V gene: TRBV12-3/TRBV12-4; J gene: TRBJ2-2; D gene: TRBD2; clone size: many; CDR3 protein: CASNPYRGDTGELFF; CDR3 DNA: TGTGCCAGCAACCCATACCGGGGGGACACCGGGGAGCTGTTTTTT
V gene: TRBV6-2/TRBV6-3; J gene: TRBJ1-1; D gene: .; clone size: many; CDR3 protein: CASTPLTIRSEAFF; CDR3 DNA: TGTGCCAGCACCCCCCTTACAATTAGATCCGAAGCTTTCTTT
V gene: TRBV7-2; J gene: TRBJ2-1; D gene: .; clone size: many; CDR3 protein: CASSKWGNEQFF; CDR3 DNA: TGTGCCAGCAGCAAGTGGGGGAATGAGCAGTTCTTC
V gene: TRBV27; J gene: TRBJ2-2; D gene: .; clone size: few; CDR3 protein: CASSLSRLTGPTGELFF; CDR3 DNA: TGTGCCAGCAGTTTATCGCGTCTGACGGGACCGACCGGGGAGCTGTTTTTT
V gene: TRBV15; J gene: TRBJ2-5; D gene: .; clone size: many; CDR3 protein: CATSTQETQYF; CDR3 DNA: TGTGCCACCAGCACCCAAGAGACCCAGTACTTC
V gene: TRBV10-3; J gene: TRBJ2-1; D gene: TRBD2; clone size: few; CDR3 protein: CAISPAGGSRYNEQFF; CDR3 DNA: TGTGCCATCAGTCCAGCGGGAGGGTCCCGATACAATGAGCAGTTCTTC